By sample share, the clone carrying this T cell receptor (beta chain) is medium-sized (0.01 to 0.1%). Its antigen is still unknown. Three rounds of nested PCR, following a modified ARM-PCR protocol, produced the TCRbeta library. TCRdb re-called the multiplex PCR reads through MiXCR, storing one row per CDR3 protein. The table shows about 86,000 distinct CDR3 sequences, with around 76% occurring only once. RNA was extracted from bulk tissue without any cell sorting. Distant lung tissue was collected more than 3 cm away from the tumor edge. There are 14 residues in the CDR3. Germline lookup yields CDR1 SQVTM and CDR2 ANQGSEA. Between the trimmed V and J ends, which lost 5 bases and 2 bases, there was a span of 16 bases. This sample was taken from a study of tumor and adjacent non-tumor tissue in lung cancer. Overall study: Histology: under 15 adenocarcinoma, a couple of squamous cell carcinoma, 1 small cell lung cancer.

Study results and limitations: In normal lung, the top 100 clones were significantly more dominant than in tumor.

The V gene is TRBV29-1, the J gene TRBJ2-7, with unresolved D. The TCR was taken from a woman between 50 and 59 years old with non-small cell lung cancer. The source material was distant non-tumor lung tissue. The CDR3 region has the DNA TGCAGCGTTCTCTCAGCGATTAGCACCTACGAGCAGTACTTC. Translation: CSVLSAISTYEQYF.